This T cell receptor (beta chain) is drawn from a study of cytomegalovirus exposure and HLA in healthy donors. The wider study: Around 78 million unique TCR sequences came from HLA-typed donors in an early release.

The PCR made use of 60 Vbeta and 13 Jbeta primers. Libraries were prepared by immunoSEQ multiplex PCR; TCRdb keeps only in-frame clonotypes and omits some of them. The sample includes 250,000 to 350,000 clones, 80% of them seen just once. Note on this clone: Its antigen is not identified.

Study-wide points: Earlier analysis yielded a pattern in which most TCR beta V segments were productive about 90% or about 30% of the time.

In germline, CDR1 is SGHRS, CDR2 YFSETQ. The germline V and J ends were trimmed by 4 bases and 5 bases, with 15 bases remaining between them. The CDR3 length is 14 residues. The TCR sequence derives from a girl aged 2-10 years in good health and CMV-seronegative. The chain recombines TRBV5-1 with TRBJ2-5; D is unresolved. The sequencing sample was made of PBMCs. CDR3 nucleotide sequence: TGCGCCAGCAGCGCCCGGAGCGTGGCGGAGACCCAGTACTTC. Encoded protein: CASSARSVAETQYF. Combining the CDR3 with reference TRBV5-1 and TRBJ2-5 gives the whole variable domain KAGVTQTPRYLIKTRGQQVTLSCSPISGHRSVSWYQQTPGQGLQFLFEYFSETQRNKGNFPGRFSGRQFSNSRSEMNVSTLELGDSALYLCASSARSVAETQYFGPGTRLLVL.